These T cell receptor beta chains were read from a single sample in a study of blood T cell repertoires in COVID-19. Sequencing was performed with immunoSEQ multiplex PCR; in TCRdb, only in-frame clones are kept and a portion is missing. The sample has fewer than 150,000 clones, about four fifths seen once. The sequencing input was peripheral blood. The receptors were gathered from a human donor in a cohort sampled during active COVID-19. Both conserved end residues are part of each CDR3. Each record gives: CDR3 protein, CDR3 DNA, J gene, clone size, V gene, D gene. The D gene is left open where the match is weak. Rows give clone size only sometimes, using once, few, many, or a class for an expanded clone.

CDR3aa: CASTRDRLNTEAFF
CDR3nt: TGTGCCAGCACCCGCGACAGACTGAACACTGAAGCTTTCTTT
j_gene: TRBJ1-1
abundance: -
v_gene: TRBV28
d_gene: -

CDR3aa: CASSSPGSHEQYF
CDR3nt: TGTGCCAGCAGTTCCCCAGGATCCCACGAGCAGTACTTC
j_gene: TRBJ2-7
abundance: -
v_gene: TRBV6-2/TRBV6-3
d_gene: -

CDR3aa: CASSVVATSGGGINEQFF
CDR3nt: TGTGCCAGCAGCGTAGTGGCGACTAGCGGGGGGGGAATCAATGAGCAGTTCTTC
j_gene: TRBJ2-1
abundance: -
v_gene: TRBV9
d_gene: TRBD2

CDR3aa: CASSLDRQNTEAFF
CDR3nt: TGTGCCAGCAGCTTGGACAGACAGAACACTGAAGCTTTCTTT
j_gene: TRBJ1-1
abundance: -
v_gene: TRBV7-2
d_gene: -

CDR3aa: CASSLRQAEGTGELFF
CDR3nt: TGCGCCAGCAGCTTGCGACAGGCCGAGGGTACCGGGGAGCTGTTTTTT
j_gene: TRBJ2-2
abundance: -
v_gene: TRBV5-1
d_gene: -

CDR3aa: CASSQAGETQYF
CDR3nt: TGTGCCAGCAGCCAAGCCGGAGAGACCCAGTACTTC
j_gene: TRBJ2-5
abundance: -
v_gene: TRBV3-1/TRBV3-2
d_gene: -

CDR3aa: CASSCGAVFSYNSPLHF
CDR3nt: TGTGCCAGCAGCTGCGGCGCGGTGTTCTCCTATAATTCACCCCTCCACTTT
j_gene: TRBJ1-6
abundance: many
v_gene: TRBV11-3
d_gene: -

CDR3aa: CTSSQQGVNQPQHF
CDR3nt: TGCACCAGCAGCCAGCAGGGGGTCAATCAGCCCCAGCATTTT
j_gene: TRBJ1-5
abundance: many
v_gene: TRBV1
d_gene: -

CDR3aa: CAIRSDRGGNQPQHF
CDR3nt: TGTGCCATCAGGTCGGACAGGGGTGGCAATCAGCCCCAGCATTTT
j_gene: TRBJ1-5
abundance: -
v_gene: TRBV10-3
d_gene: TRBD1

CDR3aa: CAIRRDSRKGEAFF
CDR3nt: TGTGCCATCAGGCGGGACAGTAGAAAGGGTGAAGCTTTCTTT
j_gene: TRBJ1-1
abundance: -
v_gene: TRBV10-3
d_gene: TRBD1

CDR3aa: CASSQGGGLSYDGYTF
CDR3nt: TGCGCCAGCAGCCAAGGGGGGGGTTTAAGTTATGACGGCTACACCTTC
j_gene: TRBJ1-2
abundance: -
v_gene: TRBV5-1
d_gene: -

CDR3aa: CATRNRGNTGELFF
CDR3nt: TGTGCCACCAGAAACAGGGGAAACACCGGGGAGCTGTTTTTT
j_gene: TRBJ2-2
abundance: -
v_gene: TRBV24-1
d_gene: TRBD1

CDR3aa: CASSFPRGGLPNTGELFF
CDR3nt: TGTGCCAGCAGCTTCCCCCGGGGGGGCCTTCCGAACACCGGGGAGCTGTTTTTT
j_gene: TRBJ2-2
abundance: -
v_gene: TRBV5-5
d_gene: TRBD2

CDR3aa: CASRRQGVDYGYTF
CDR3nt: TGTGCCAGCAGACGACAGGGAGTCGACTATGGCTACACCTTC
j_gene: TRBJ1-2
abundance: -
v_gene: TRBV2
d_gene: TRBD1

CDR3aa: CASSEAPRGAGGYTF
CDR3nt: TGTGCCAGCAGTGAAGCCCCCCGGGGGGCAGGTGGCTACACCTTC
j_gene: TRBJ1-2
abundance: -
v_gene: TRBV6-1
d_gene: -

CDR3aa: CESGGLTDTQYF
CDR3nt: TGTGAGAGCGGGGGGCTCACAGATACGCAGTATTTT
j_gene: TRBJ2-3
abundance: -
v_gene: TRBV7-3
d_gene: TRBD2